This TCR beta chain was identified during a study of cytomegalovirus exposure and HLA in healthy donors. The CDR3 loop spans 15 amino acids. CDR1 and CDR2 (germline): SGHAT, FQNNGV. Of note for this clone: Germline is not matched at one junction end, which may reflect a read error.

With 60 Vbeta and 13 Jbeta primers, the PCR was carried out. Assay used: immunoSEQ multiplex PCR; TCRdb lists only in-frame clones, some missing. The sample lists about 180,000 clones, 80% to 85% seen once, with about 2.2% in the top ten. Sequencing was performed on PBMCs. The clonotype comes from a woman younger than 45 in good health and CMV-seronegative. V gene TRBV11-2 combines with J gene TRBJ2-4; D is uncertain. CDR3 sequence reads: CASSLEGPTKNSQYF. The DNA for the CDR3 is TGTGCCAGCAGCTTAGAGGGCCCCACCAAAAACAGTCAGTACTTC. Complete variable domain (other parts from reference TRBV11-2 and TRBJ2-4): EAGVAQSPRYKIIEKRQSVAFWCNPISGHATLYWYQQILGQGPKLLIQFQNNGVVDDSQLPKDRFSAERLKGVDSTLKIQPAKLEDSAVYLCASSLEGPTKNSQYFGAGTRLSVL.